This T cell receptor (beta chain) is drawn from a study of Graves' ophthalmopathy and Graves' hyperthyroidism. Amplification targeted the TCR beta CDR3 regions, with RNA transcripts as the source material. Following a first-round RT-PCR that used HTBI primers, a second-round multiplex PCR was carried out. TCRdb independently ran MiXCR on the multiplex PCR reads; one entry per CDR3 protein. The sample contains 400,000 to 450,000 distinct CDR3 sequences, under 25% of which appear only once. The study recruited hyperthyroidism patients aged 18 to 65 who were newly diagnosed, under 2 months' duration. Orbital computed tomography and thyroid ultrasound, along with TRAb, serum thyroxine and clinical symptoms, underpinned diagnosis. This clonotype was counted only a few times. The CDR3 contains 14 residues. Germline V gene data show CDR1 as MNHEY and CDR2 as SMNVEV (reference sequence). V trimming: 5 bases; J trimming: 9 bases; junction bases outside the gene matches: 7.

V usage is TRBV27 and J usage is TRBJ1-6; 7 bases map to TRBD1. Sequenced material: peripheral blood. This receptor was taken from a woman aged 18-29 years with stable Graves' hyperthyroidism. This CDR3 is CASSPTGFGSPLHF. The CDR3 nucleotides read TGTGCCAGCAGTCCGACAGGGTTTGGTTCACCCCTCCACTTT.